The 25 T cell receptor beta chains in this list originate from one sample, sequenced in a study of CD8 T cells in ankylosing spondylitis listed by TCRdb under 2017. Preparation of the library involved 5' RACE. These reads were obtained on an Illumina HiSeq 2500. TCRdb trimmed the raw reads at Q25, called clones with MiXCR and kept productive beta chains. When rows share a CDR3 protein, they turn into one entry using the most common DNA and genes. This sample holds roughly 230,000 distinct CDR3 sequences; 7.5% to 9.5% were observed only once. The ten largest clones take up around 4.4% of the sample. The sequenced sample consisted of blood, either unsorted or a sorted T cell fraction (not recorded which). The receptors here all came from a female donor with ankylosing spondylitis or in good health (not recorded which).

This clonotype has ten or more counts. V usage is TRBV6-5 and J usage is TRBJ2-5; 8 nucleotides agree with TRBD2. In germline, CDR1 is MNHEY, CDR2 SVGAGI. J lost 10 bases, V lost 4 bases, and 11 bases had no gene match. The CDR3 is made up of 14 amino acids. CDR3 DNA sequence: TGTGCCAGCAGTTCGCCGGGACTAGGCGAAGACCAGTACTTC. Encoded protein: CASSSPGLGEDQYF.

This clonotype turned up a few times. This rearrangement joins TRBV20-1 to TRBJ2-5, with a possible D match to TRBD2 (6 bases). Germline lookup yields CDR1 DFQATT and CDR2 SNEGSKA (reference sequence). The germline V and J ends were trimmed by 2 bases and 5 bases, with 15 bases remaining between them. The CDR3 loop spans 14 amino acids. The CDR3 DNA sequence: TGCAGTGCTAGACCGGGACTGGGGTTTGAGACCCAGTACTTC. This codes for CSARPGLGFETQYF.

This clonotype was recorded many times. The chain has TRBV7-9 and TRBJ2-1; D ambiguous. Germline assignment: CDR1 SEHNR and CDR2 FQNEAQ (reference sequence). Trimming left V 1 base short and J 16 bases short, with 17 bases between. The CDR3 contains 13 residues. The CDR3 here is CASSLGGPRGFFF. The CDR3 region has the DNA TGTGCCAGCAGCTTAGGTGGCCCCCGTGGGTTCTTCTTC.

This clonotype showed up many times. V gene TRBV14 combines with J gene TRBJ2-1; no firm D call. This CDR3 spans 15 amino acids. Between the trimmed V and J ends, which lost 4 bases and 0 bases, there was a span of 10 bases. Germline V gene data show CDR1 as SGHDN and CDR2 as FVKESK. This CDR3 is CASSLTLSSYNEQFF. The DNA for the CDR3 is TGTGCCAGCAGCCTGACTCTGAGCTCCTACAATGAGCAGTTCTTC.

This clonotype was seen at least ten times. The chain recombines TRBV12-3 or TRBV12-4 with TRBJ1-1; D unclear. Trimming left V 3 bases short and J 4 bases short, with 12 bases between. The CDR3 sequence is 14 residues long. The CDR3 loop is CASSFLEVGTEAFF. The CDR3 bases are TGTGCCAGCAGTTTCTTGGAAGTCGGCACTGAAGCTTTCTTT.

The rearrangement links TRBV7-2 to TRBJ2-3; D is possibly TRBD1 or TRBD2 (6 bases each). CDR3 size: 15 residues. Germline V gene lookup returns CDR1 SGHTA and CDR2 FQGNSA. Trimming removed 5 bases at V and 2 bases at J, with 14 bases between. CDR3 region: CASSLRGQITDTQYF. CDR3 DNA: TGTGCCAGCAGCCTCCGGGGGCAGATCACAGATACGCAGTATTTT.

In this sample, this clonotype turned up a few times. CDR3 in amino acids: CASSPPDTYYEQYF. DNA for the CDR3: TGTGCCAGCTCACCACCCGACACGTACTACGAGCAGTACTTC. The chain links TRBV18 to TRBJ2-7; D gene unclear. The CDR3 sequence is 14 residues long. With 0 bases removed from V and 3 bases from J, the gap between germline ends came to 9 bases. Germline CDR1 KGHSH, CDR2 LQKENI.

This clonotype was observed at least ten times. The genes are TRBV7-2 and TRBJ2-7, with 7 nucleotides matching TRBD2. The CDR3 spans 17 residues. V gave up 7 bases and J gave up 2 bases; unmatched junction bases: 17. The germline V gene encodes CDR1 SGHTA and CDR2 FQGNSA. CDR3 region: CASTPQGGGSTAYEQYF. The CDR3 DNA is TGTGCCAGCACCCCCCAAGGAGGCGGGAGCACTGCCTACGAGCAGTACTTC.

This clonotype was seen at least ten times. The rearrangement joins TRBV20-1 to TRBJ2-7, with D tentatively TRBD2 (5 bases). In germline, CDR1 is DFQATT, CDR2 SNEGSKA (reference sequence). This CDR3 has 15 residues. Trimming removed 0 bases from V and 2 bases from J, with 14 bases in between. As DNA, the CDR3 is TGCAGTGCTAGAGATTCACTAGAGAACCCCTACGAGCAGTACTTC. Protein product: CSARDSLENPYEQYF.

This clonotype was detected only once. The chain joins TRBV9 to TRBJ1-5, with D unclear. Deletions cut 0 bases from V and 6 bases from J, with 7 bases between. The CDR3 length is 13 residues. The germline gives CDR1 SGDLS, CDR2 YYNGEE. CDR3 coding DNA: TGTGCCAGCAGCGTAGAGTCCGGTCAGCCCCAGCATTTT. This translates into CASSVESGQPQHF.

This clonotype was counted at least ten times. This chain connects TRBV12-3 or TRBV12-4 to TRBJ2-5; D perhaps matches TRBD1 (5 bases). This CDR3 contains 15 residues. V dropped 3 bases and J dropped 5 bases, with 16 bases sitting between them. The CDR3 is CASSFPQGNTETQYF. CDR3 coding DNA: TGTGCCAGCAGTTTTCCGCAGGGCAATACGGAGACCCAGTACTTC.

In its sample, this clonotype was seen many times. This chain uses TRBV6-1 with TRBJ2-1; D remains unclear. The CDR3 extends over 14 amino acids. Germline V gene lookup returns CDR1 MNHNS and CDR2 SASEGT. The ends were cut back, 3 bases at V and 6 bases at J, with 12 bases in the middle. CDR3 loop: CASSDEIRRNEQFF. CDR3 coding DNA: TGTGCCAGCAGTGATGAGATTCGTCGCAATGAGCAGTTCTTC.

This clonotype was observed at least ten times. The rearrangement uses TRBV6-1 and TRBJ2-1; 9 nucleotides agree with TRBD2. The CDR3 length is 15 residues. Germline CDR1 MNHNS, CDR2 SASEGT. V lost 5 bases, J lost 3 bases, and 5 bases stayed unmatched. The CDR3 region is CASSLSGGHYNEQFF. The CDR3 DNA reads TGTGCCAGCAGTCTTAGCGGGGGCCACTACAATGAGCAGTTCTTC.

In this sample, this clonotype turned up many times. The J gene is TRBJ2-5, the V gene TRBV12-3 or TRBV12-4; a possible D gene is TRBD1 (7 bases). The V end was cut by 5 bases, the J end by 5 bases, with 21 bases between. The CDR3 runs 16 residues. The CDR3 loop reads CASSKGRGQGEETQYF. As DNA, the CDR3 is TGTGCCAGCAGTAAGGGTCGGGGGCAGGGGGAGGAGACCCAGTACTTC.

Worth noting for this clonotype: This may arise from a read error, as a much more abundant clone is one base away. CDR3 DNA: TGTGCCAGCAGTACTACAAGGGACGCCTATGGCTACACCTTC. It encodes CASSTTRDAYGYTF. V is TRBV6-5 and J is TRBJ1-2; perhaps TRBD1 as D (5 bases). Trimming cost V 5 bases and J 4 bases, with 14 bases left between them. The germline gives CDR1 MNHEY, CDR2 SVGAGI. The CDR3 runs 14 residues.

This clonotype was recorded many times. The CDR3 reads CASSQGGSKTQYF. CDR3 DNA sequence: TGTGCCAGCAGCCAAGGCGGGAGTAAGACCCAGTACTTC. This chain connects TRBV14 to TRBJ2-5; 7 bases line up with TRBD2. V trimming: 1 base; J trimming: 6 bases; junction bases outside the gene matches: 2. The CDR3 totals 13 residues. Germline CDR1 reads SGHDN; CDR2 reads FVKESK.

This clonotype was detected ten times or more. The chain carries TRBV5-1 and TRBJ1-1; TRBD1 might be the D (5 bases). CDR1 and CDR2 (germline): SGHRS, YFSETQ. V was trimmed by 6 bases and J by 5 bases, leaving 20 bases between them. This CDR3 is 15 amino acids long. The CDR3 sequence is CASKDKGFVETEAFF. CDR3 DNA sequence: TGCGCCAGCAAGGACAAGGGGTTTGTAGAAACTGAAGCTTTCTTT.

In this sample, this clonotype turned up many times. The chain employs TRBV4-3 and TRBJ2-1, with TRBD2 matching 12 bases. The trim removed 0 bases at V and 9 bases at J, leaving 9 bases unmatched. The CDR3 consists of 17 residues. From germline, CDR1 is LGHNA and CDR2 YSLEER. The DNA of the CDR3 is TGCGCCAGCAGCCAAGACACCACTAGCGGGAGGTTAGGTGAGCAGTTCTTC. Translating it yields CASSQDTTSGRLGEQFF.

The chain combines TRBV7-9 with TRBJ2-1; maybe TRBD2 (5 bases). Trimming pared 7 bases from V and 0 bases from J, leaving 10 bases between. The CDR3 covers 14 residues. Germline V CDR1 and CDR2: SEHNR, FQNEAQ (reference sequence). CDR3 sequence: CASTRESSYNEQFF. CDR3 coding DNA: TGTGCCAGCACTAGGGAGAGCTCCTACAATGAGCAGTTCTTC.

This clonotype was detected ten times or more. V gene TRBV12-3 or TRBV12-4 combines with J gene TRBJ2-7, with no clear D. CDR3 length equals 14 residues. Trimming pared 4 bases from V and 0 bases from J, leaving 10 bases between. The CDR3 nucleotides are TGTGCCAGCAGTTCATTATTTAGCTCCTACGAGCAGTACTTC. This codes for CASSSLFSSYEQYF.

The sample holds a few counts of this clonotype. This rearrangement joins TRBV7-6 to TRBJ1-1, with D perhaps TRBD1 (5 bases). In germline, CDR1 is SGHVS, CDR2 FNYEAQ. The CDR3 spans 15 residues. With 6 bases removed from V and 4 bases from J, the gap between germline ends came to 18 bases. This chain's CDR3 is CASRQGAGLGTEAFF. CDR3 nucleotides: TGTGCCAGCAGGCAAGGGGCGGGGTTGGGCACTGAAGCTTTCTTT.

The sample holds many counts of this clonotype. The J gene is TRBJ2-2, the V gene TRBV3-1; TRBD2 might be the D (5 bases). Germline lookup yields CDR1 LGHDT and CDR2 YNNKEL (reference sequence). V was pared by 4 bases and J by 6 bases, with 15 bases between. CDR3 length: 15 residues. CDR3 protein: CASSLRTAGAGELFF. As DNA, the CDR3 is TGTGCCAGCAGCCTTCGGACTGCCGGGGCCGGGGAGCTGTTTTTT.

There are many counts of this clonotype. The chain recombines TRBV20-1 with TRBJ2-5; 7 positions agree with TRBD1. V trimming: 5 bases; J trimming: 13 bases; junction bases outside the gene matches: 10. Germline V CDR1 and CDR2: DFQATT, SNEGSKA (reference sequence). The CDR3 is made up of 11 amino acids. The CDR3 sequence is CSAQIRDSAYF. In DNA form, the CDR3 reads TGCAGTGCTCAGATCCGGGACAGTGCGTACTTC.

This clonotype was counted many times. The chain couples TRBV5-1 to TRBJ2-1; maybe TRBD2 (6 bases). Germline CDR1 and CDR2: SGHRS and YFSETQ. This CDR3 has 13 residues. V lost 4 bases, J lost 6 bases, and 11 bases lay in between. CDR3 loop: CASSPRSGNEQFF. In DNA form, the CDR3 reads TGCGCCAGCAGCCCCCGTAGCGGCAATGAGCAGTTCTTC.

This clonotype occurred a few times. The V gene is TRBV5-1, the J gene TRBJ2-2; TRBD2 matches at 13 bases. CDR3 length: 16 amino acids. V was pared by 5 bases and J by 6 bases, with 7 bases of the junction left unmatched. In germline, CDR1 is SGHRS, CDR2 YFSETQ. For the CDR3, the DNA is TGCGCCAGCAGACCCGGACTAGCGGGAGCCTCCGGGGAGCTGTTTTTT. It specifies CASRPGLAGASGELFF.